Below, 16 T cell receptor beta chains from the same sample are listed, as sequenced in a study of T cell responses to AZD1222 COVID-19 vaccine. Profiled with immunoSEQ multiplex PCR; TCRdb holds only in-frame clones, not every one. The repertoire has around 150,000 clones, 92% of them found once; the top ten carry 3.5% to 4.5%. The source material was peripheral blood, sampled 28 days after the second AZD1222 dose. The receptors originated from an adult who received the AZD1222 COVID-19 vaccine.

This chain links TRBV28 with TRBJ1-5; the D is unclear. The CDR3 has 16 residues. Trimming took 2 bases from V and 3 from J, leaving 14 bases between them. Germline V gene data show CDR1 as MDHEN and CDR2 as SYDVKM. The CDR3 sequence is CASSLAGLSLNQPQHF. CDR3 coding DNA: TGTGCCAGCAGTTTAGCCGGGCTGAGTCTCAATCAGCCCCAGCATTTT.

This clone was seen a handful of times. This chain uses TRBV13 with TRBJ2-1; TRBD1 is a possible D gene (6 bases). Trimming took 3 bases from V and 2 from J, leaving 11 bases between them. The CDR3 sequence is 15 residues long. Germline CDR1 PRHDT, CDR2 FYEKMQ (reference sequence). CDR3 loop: CASSFPDSPYNEQFF. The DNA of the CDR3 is TGTGCCAGCAGCTTCCCGGACAGTCCCTACAATGAGCAGTTCTTC. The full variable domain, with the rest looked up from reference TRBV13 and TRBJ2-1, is AAGVIQSPRHLIKEKRETATLKCYPIPRHDTVYWYQQGPGQDPQFLISFYEKMQSDKGSIPDRFSAQQFSDYHSELNMSSLELGDSALYFCASSFPDSPYNEQFFGPGTRLTVL.

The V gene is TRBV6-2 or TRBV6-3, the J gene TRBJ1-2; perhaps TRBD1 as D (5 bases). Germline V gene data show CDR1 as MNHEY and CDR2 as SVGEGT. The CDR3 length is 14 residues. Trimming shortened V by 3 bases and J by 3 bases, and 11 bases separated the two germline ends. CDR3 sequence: CASSYGRVYYGYTF. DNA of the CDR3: TGTGCCAGCAGTTATGGCAGGGTGTACTATGGCTACACCTTC.

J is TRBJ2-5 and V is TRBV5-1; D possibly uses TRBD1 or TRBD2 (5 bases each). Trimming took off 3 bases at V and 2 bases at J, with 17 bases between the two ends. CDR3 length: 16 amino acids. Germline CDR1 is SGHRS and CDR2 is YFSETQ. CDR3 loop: CASSWDLGRPQETQYF. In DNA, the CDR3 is TGCGCCAGCAGCTGGGACCTGGGACGGCCACAAGAGACCCAGTACTTC. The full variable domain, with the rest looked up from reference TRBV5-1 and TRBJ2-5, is KAGVTQTPRYLIKTRGQQVTLSCSPISGHRSVSWYQQTPGQGLQFLFEYFSETQRNKGNFPGRFSGRQFSNSRSEMNVSTLELGDSALYLCASSWDLGRPQETQYFGPGTRLLVL.

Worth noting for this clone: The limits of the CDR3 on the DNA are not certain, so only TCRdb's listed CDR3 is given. This CDR3 reads CASSRGTAISPSIF. The chain employs TRBV3-1 (or the pseudogene TRBV3-2) and TRBJ1-5. The germline V gene has CDR1 LGHDT and CDR2 YNNKEL (reference sequence). The CDR3 is 14 amino acids in total, end residues counted.

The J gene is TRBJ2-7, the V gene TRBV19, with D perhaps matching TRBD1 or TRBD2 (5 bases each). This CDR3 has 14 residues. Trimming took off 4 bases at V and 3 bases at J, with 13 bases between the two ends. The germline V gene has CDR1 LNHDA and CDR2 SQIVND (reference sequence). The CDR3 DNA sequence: TGTGCCAGTAGTACCCGGGACGATTACTACGAGCAGTACTTC. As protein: CASSTRDDYYEQYF.

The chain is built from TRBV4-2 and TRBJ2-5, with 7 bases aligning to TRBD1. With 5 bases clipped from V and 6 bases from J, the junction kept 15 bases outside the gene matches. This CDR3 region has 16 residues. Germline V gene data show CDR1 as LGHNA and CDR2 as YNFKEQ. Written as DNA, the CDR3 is TGTGCCAGCAGCTGGGACAGCACCGGTATTGGCCAGACCCAGTACTTC. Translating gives CASSWDSTGIGQTQYF.

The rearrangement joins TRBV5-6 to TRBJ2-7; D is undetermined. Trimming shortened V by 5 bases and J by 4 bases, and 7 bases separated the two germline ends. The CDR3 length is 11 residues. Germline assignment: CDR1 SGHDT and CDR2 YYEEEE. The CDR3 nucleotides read TGTGCCAGCAGTATCGGTTACGAGCAGTACTTC. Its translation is CASSIGYEQYF. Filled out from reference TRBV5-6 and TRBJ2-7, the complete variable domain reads DAGVTQSPTHLIKTRGQQVTLRCSPKSGHDTVSWYQQALGQGPQFIFQYYEEEERQRGNFPDRFSGHQFPNYSSELNVNALLLGDSALYLCASSIGYEQYFGPGTRLTVT.

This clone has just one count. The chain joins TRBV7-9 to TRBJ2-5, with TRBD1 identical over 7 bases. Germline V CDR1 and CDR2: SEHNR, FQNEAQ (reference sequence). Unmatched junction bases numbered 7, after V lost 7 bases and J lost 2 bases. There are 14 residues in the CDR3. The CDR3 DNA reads TGTGCCAGCATCCCCACGGGACAGCAAGAGACCCAGTACTTC. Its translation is CASIPTGQQETQYF.

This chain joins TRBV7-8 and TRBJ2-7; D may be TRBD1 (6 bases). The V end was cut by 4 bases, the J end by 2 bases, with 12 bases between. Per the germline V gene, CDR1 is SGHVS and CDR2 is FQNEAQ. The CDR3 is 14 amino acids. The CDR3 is CASSYGGGAYEQYF. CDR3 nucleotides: TGTGCCAGCAGCTACGGTGGGGGCGCCTACGAGCAGTACTTC.

CDR3: CASSLSVGLGSYEQYF. CDR3 sequence (DNA): TGTGCCAGCAGTTTATCAGTGGGGCTAGGCTCCTACGAGCAGTACTTC. The J gene is TRBJ2-7, the V gene TRBV27, with a weak D call TRBD1 (5 bases). CDR3 length: 16 amino acids. Germline V gene lookup returns CDR1 MNHEY and CDR2 SMNVEV (reference sequence). V shed 0 bases and J shed 0 bases, with 12 bases lying between them.

CDR3 in amino acids: CASSTTYSAVSYEQYF. As DNA, the CDR3 is TGTGCCAGCTCAACCACCTATTCAGCGGTTTCCTACGAGCAGTACTTC. The chain links TRBV18 to TRBJ2-7; tentatively, D is TRBD2 (5 bases). V was trimmed by 5 bases and J by 1 base, leaving 18 bases between them. CDR1 KGHSH and CDR2 LQKENI come from the germline V gene. The CDR3 extends over 16 amino acids.

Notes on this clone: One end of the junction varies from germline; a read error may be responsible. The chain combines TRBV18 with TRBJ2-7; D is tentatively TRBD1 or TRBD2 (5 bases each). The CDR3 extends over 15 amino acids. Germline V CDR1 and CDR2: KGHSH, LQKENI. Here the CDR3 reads CASSPNQGSSYEQYF. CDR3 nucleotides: TGTGCCAGCTCACCAAATCAGGGCTCTAGCTACGAACAGTACTTC.

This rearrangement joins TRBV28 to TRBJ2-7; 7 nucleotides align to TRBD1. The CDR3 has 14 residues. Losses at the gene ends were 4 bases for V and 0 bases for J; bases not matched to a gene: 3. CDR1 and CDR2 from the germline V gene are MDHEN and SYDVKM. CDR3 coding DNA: TGTGCCAGCAGTTACGACAGGGACTCCTACGAGCAGTACTTC. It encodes CASSYDRDSYEQYF.

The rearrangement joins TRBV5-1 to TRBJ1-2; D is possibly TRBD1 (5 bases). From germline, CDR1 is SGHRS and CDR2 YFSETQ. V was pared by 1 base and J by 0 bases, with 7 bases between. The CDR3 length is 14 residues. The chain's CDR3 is CASSLTDTNYGYTF. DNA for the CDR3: TGCGCCAGCAGCTTGACGGACACTAACTATGGCTACACCTTC.

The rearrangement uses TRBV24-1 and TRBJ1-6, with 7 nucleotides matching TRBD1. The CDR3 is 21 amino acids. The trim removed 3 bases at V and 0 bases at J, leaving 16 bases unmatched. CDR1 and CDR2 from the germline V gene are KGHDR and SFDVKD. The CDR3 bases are TGTGCCACCAGTGATCCCGACGGGGACAGTGAGCTCCACTCCTATAATTCACCCCTCCACTTT. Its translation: CATSDPDGDSELHSYNSPLHF.